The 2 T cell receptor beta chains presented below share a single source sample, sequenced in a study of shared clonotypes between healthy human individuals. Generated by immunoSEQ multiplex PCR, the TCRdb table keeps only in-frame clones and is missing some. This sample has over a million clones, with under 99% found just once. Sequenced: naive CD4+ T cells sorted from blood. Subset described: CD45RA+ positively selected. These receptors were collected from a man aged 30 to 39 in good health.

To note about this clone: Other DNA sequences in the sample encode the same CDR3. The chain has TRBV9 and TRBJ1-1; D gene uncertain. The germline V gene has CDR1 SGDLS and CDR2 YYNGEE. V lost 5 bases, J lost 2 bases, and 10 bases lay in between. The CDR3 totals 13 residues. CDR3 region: CASSAEGNTEAFF. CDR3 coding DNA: TGTGCCAGCAGTGCCGAGGGTAACACTGAAGCTTTCTTT.

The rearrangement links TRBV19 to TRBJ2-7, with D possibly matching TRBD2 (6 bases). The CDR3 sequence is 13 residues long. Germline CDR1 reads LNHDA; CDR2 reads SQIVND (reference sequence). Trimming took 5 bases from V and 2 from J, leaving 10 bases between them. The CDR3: CASSHQRAYEQYF. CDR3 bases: TGTGCCAGTAGTCATCAGCGGGCCTACGAGCAGTACTTC.